Listed here are 21 T cell receptor beta chains from one sample, sequenced in a study of T cell responses to AZD1222 COVID-19 vaccine. Sequenced by immunoSEQ multiplex PCR; TCRdb stores in-frame clones only, minus some. The data contain 150,000 or so clones, around 86% of them seen just once; the ten biggest clones take up about 6%. Sequenced here: peripheral blood, sampled on day 0 of AZD1222 vaccination. These receptors came from an adult in good health.

The chain recombines TRBV6-1 with TRBJ1-1, with a tentative D call TRBD1 (5 bases). There are 11 residues in the CDR3. V shed 3 bases and J shed 8 bases, with 7 bases lying between them. Germline assignment: CDR1 MNHNS and CDR2 SASEGT. The CDR3 protein is CASSERGEAFF. The CDR3 DNA reads TGTGCCAGCAGTGAGCGGGGGGAAGCTTTCTTT.

This rearrangement joins TRBV29-1 to TRBJ2-1; TRBD2 might be the D (7 bases). This CDR3 has 14 amino acids. V lost 3 bases, J lost 3 bases, and 12 bases lay in between. The V gene's germline CDR1 is SQVTM and CDR2 ANQGSEA. CDR3 protein: CSVEGRGGYNEQFF. The DNA of the CDR3 is TGCAGCGTTGAGGGGAGGGGGGGCTACAATGAGCAGTTCTTC.

The J gene is TRBJ1-3, the V gene TRBV4-1; no firm D call. The CDR3 spans 13 residues. Trimming took 0 bases from V and 4 from J, leaving 4 bases between them. CDR1 is MGHRA and CDR2 is YSYEKL in the germline V gene. CDR3 sequence: CASSQEPGNTIYF. The CDR3 bases are TGCGCCAGCAGCCAAGAGCCAGGAAACACCATATATTTT.

In DNA, the CDR3 is TGTGCCAGCAGCCGGACGACAGGGACCTTTGTGGCTGAAGCTTTCTTT. Protein product: CASSRTTGTFVAEAFF. This rearrangement joins TRBV3-1 (or the pseudogene TRBV3-2) to TRBJ1-1; 7 bases are shared with TRBD1. The CDR3 totals 16 residues. Unmatched junction bases numbered 14, after V lost 4 bases and J lost 6 bases. CDR1 LGHDT and CDR2 YNNKEL come from the germline V gene (reference sequence).

The chain has TRBV12-3 or TRBV12-4 and TRBJ1-2; 8 bases are shared with TRBD1. The length of the CDR3 is 12 residues. J lost 12 bases, V lost 6 bases, and 9 bases had no gene match. The CDR3 bases are TGTGCCAGCAGCGCGACAGGGACAGGTGACACCTTC. Its protein is CASSATGTGDTF.

CDR3 region: CASSHLYRCRTANTGELFF. The CDR3 DNA sequence: TGCGCCAGCAGTCATCTCTACAGGTGCAGGACCGCGAACACCGGGGAGCTGTTTTTT. This chain links TRBV23-1 with TRBJ2-2; tentative D call: TRBD1 (5 bases). TRBV23-1 is sorted into the ORF group, with uncertain function. The CDR3 is made up of 19 amino acids. V was trimmed by 3 bases and J by 0 bases, leaving 20 bases between them.

The chain employs TRBV3-1 (or the pseudogene TRBV3-2) and TRBJ1-3, with D hard to call. CDR1 and CDR2 (germline): LGHDT, YNNKEL (reference sequence). The CDR3 is made up of 14 amino acids. Trimming left V 1 base short and J 3 bases short, with 7 bases between. The CDR3 sequence is CASSQVGLGNTIYF. As DNA, the CDR3 is TGTGCCAGCAGCCAAGTGGGTCTTGGAAACACCATATATTTT.

The sample holds a few counts of this clone. This chain's CDR3 is CSTFRGLSTDTQYF. The CDR3 region has the DNA TGCAGCACCTTTCGGGGGCTCAGCACAGATACGCAGTATTTT. This chain connects TRBV29-1 to TRBJ2-3, with D perhaps being TRBD1 or TRBD2 (6 bases each). The CDR3 consists of 14 residues. Germline values: CDR1 SQVTM, CDR2 ANQGSEA. V gave up 8 bases and J gave up 0 bases, with 15 bases separating them.

The rearrangement links TRBV19 to TRBJ1-4; a weak D match, TRBD1 (6 bases). The CDR3 consists of 17 residues. Trimming removed 0 bases at V and 4 bases at J, with 15 bases between. Germline loops: CDR1 LNHDA, CDR2 SQIVND (reference sequence). The DNA for the CDR3 is TGTGCCAGTAGTATAGATGTCGCCGGGGGCTATAATGAAAAACTGTTTTTT. This gives the protein CASSIDVAGGYNEKLFF.

The chain uses TRBV4-2 and TRBJ2-3, with TRBD2 matching 12 bases. Germline-derived CDR1 and CDR2 are LGHNA and YNFKEQ. V lost 10 bases, J lost 0 bases, and 8 bases stayed unmatched. The CDR3 spans 16 residues. CDR3 amino acids: CATGLAGISSTDTQYF. The CDR3, as DNA: TGTGCCACTGGACTAGCGGGAATTTCTAGCACAGATACGCAGTATTTT.

V is TRBV18 and J is TRBJ1-1; no reliable D call. Germline assignment: CDR1 KGHSH and CDR2 LQKENI. Trimming shortened V by 6 bases and J by 6 bases, and 8 bases separated the two germline ends. CDR3 size: 11 residues. Here the CDR3 reads CASSRGAEAFF. The CDR3 coding sequence is TGTGCCAGCTCTCGCGGGGCTGAAGCTTTCTTT. Based on the CDR3 plus reference TRBV18 and TRBJ1-1, the full variable domain is NAGVMQNPRHLVRRRGQEARLRCSPMKGHSHVYWYRQLPEEGLKFMVYLQKENIIDESGMPKERFSAEFPKEGPSILRIQQVVRGDSAAYFCASSRGAEAFFGQGTRLTVV.

V and J are TRBV6-5 and TRBJ2-3; the match to TRBD2 covers 8 bases. This CDR3 is built from 15 residues. With 4 bases clipped from V and 3 bases from J, the junction kept 6 bases outside the gene matches. CDR1 and CDR2 from the germline V gene are MNHEY and SVGAGI. The DNA for the CDR3 is TGTGCCAGCAGTTTTAAAGCGGGGGATACAGATACGCAGTATTTT. Translated: CASSFKAGDTDTQYF.

The chain recombines TRBV5-1 with TRBJ1-2; 7 nucleotides align to TRBD1. The CDR3 totals 17 residues. Per the germline V gene, CDR1 is SGHRS and CDR2 is YFSETQ. Trimming took 5 bases from V and 2 from J; bases not matched to a gene: 15. This chain's CDR3 is CASSSPPPGGRNYGYTF. DNA for the CDR3: TGCGCCAGCAGTAGTCCGCCACCAGGGGGAAGAAACTATGGCTACACCTTC.

This clone was recorded once. This sequence joins TRBV9 and TRBJ2-1; 10 nucleotides agree with TRBD2. CDR3 length equals 18 residues. After removal of 0 bases from V and 4 bases from J, the junction contained 10 bases not matched to a gene. CDR1 is SGDLS and CDR2 is YYNGEE in the germline V gene. CDR3 bases: TGTGCCAGCAGCGTAGGGAGTCGAGCGGGGGGGCATTACAATGAGCAGTTCTTC. Its translation is CASSVGSRAGGHYNEQFF. The variable domain in full, with the rest retrieved from reference TRBV9 and TRBJ2-1, is DSGVTQTPKHLITATGQRVTLRCSPRSGDLSVYWYQQSLDQGLQFLIQYYNGEERAKGNILERFSAQQFPDLHSELNLSSLELGDSALYFCASSVGSRAGGHYNEQFFGPGTRLTVL.

V is TRBV4-3 and J is TRBJ2-3; TRBD2 matches at 10 bases. Looked up from germline, CDR1 is LGHNA and CDR2 is YSLEER. J was trimmed by 7 bases and V by 4 bases; bases with no gene match: 17. This CDR3 is 18 amino acids long. The CDR3 region has the DNA TGCGCCAGCAGCCCCCAGGGGAGCGGGGGGGCTTACCGTTATACGCAGTATTTT. Translation gives CASSPQGSGGAYRYTQYF.

This clone was picked up one time. The genes are TRBV7-2 and TRBJ2-7, with D possibly being TRBD1 (6 bases). There are 14 residues in the CDR3. CDR1 and CDR2 from the germline V gene are SGHTA and FQGNSA. Trimming removed 4 bases from V and 2 bases from J, with 12 bases in between. This CDR3 reads CASSSGVLPYEQYF. As DNA, the CDR3 is TGTGCCAGCAGCTCAGGGGTCCTCCCCTACGAGCAGTACTTC.

The rearrangement uses TRBV19 and TRBJ1-4; no reliable D call. Germline V gene lookup returns CDR1 LNHDA and CDR2 SQIVND (reference sequence). The CDR3 extends over 17 amino acids. V was pared by 6 bases and J by 0 bases, with 17 bases between. Written as DNA, the CDR3 is TGTGCCAGTAGGTCGGCCCACTCCACGGCAACTAATGAAAAACTGTTTTTT. As protein: CASRSAHSTATNEKLFF.

The rearrangement joins TRBV19 to TRBJ1-5, with TRBD1 matching over 10 bases. Germline V gene lookup returns CDR1 LNHDA and CDR2 SQIVND (reference sequence). V dropped 11 bases and J dropped 4; count of bases not matched to a gene: 5. This CDR3 is built from 13 residues. CDR3 protein: CACVDRGNQPQHF. CDR3 coding DNA: TGTGCCTGTGTGGACAGGGGGAATCAGCCCCAGCATTTT.

The rearrangement links TRBV6-5 to TRBJ2-7, with D perhaps being TRBD1 or TRBD2 (5 bases each). This CDR3 comprises 14 residues. CDR1 and CDR2 (germline): MNHEY, SVGAGI. V was cut by 8 bases and J by 2 bases, with 16 bases left in between. The CDR3 spells CASGVGTGTYEQYF. In nucleotides, the CDR3 is TGTGCCAGCGGCGTCGGGACGGGGACCTACGAGCAGTACTTC.

The chain links TRBV7-3 to TRBJ2-7, with D possibly TRBD2 on 6 matching bases. CDR3 length equals 13 residues. Germline lookup yields CDR1 SGHTA and CDR2 FQGTGA. The V end was cut by 2 bases, the J end by 3 bases, with 8 bases between. The CDR3 loop reads CASSLGGDYEQYF. DNA for the CDR3: TGTGCCAGCAGCTTAGGCGGGGACTACGAGCAGTACTTC. Using reference TRBV7-3 and TRBJ2-7 for the parts outside the CDR3, the full variable domain is GAGVSQTPSNKVTEKGKYVELRCDPISGHTALYWYRQSLGQGPEFLIYFQGTGAADDSGLPNDRFFAVRPEGSVSTLKIQRTERGDSAVYLCASSLGGDYEQYFGPGTRLTVT.

V and J are TRBV10-2 and TRBJ1-5, with D unresolved. The CDR3 totals 13 residues. Trimming left V 4 bases short and J 2 bases short, with 6 bases between. Germline CDR1 is WSHSY and CDR2 is SAAADI. The CDR3 DNA follows: TGCGCCAGCAGTGGCCAGGGCAATCAGCCCCAGCATTTT. Translation gives CASSGQGNQPQHF.